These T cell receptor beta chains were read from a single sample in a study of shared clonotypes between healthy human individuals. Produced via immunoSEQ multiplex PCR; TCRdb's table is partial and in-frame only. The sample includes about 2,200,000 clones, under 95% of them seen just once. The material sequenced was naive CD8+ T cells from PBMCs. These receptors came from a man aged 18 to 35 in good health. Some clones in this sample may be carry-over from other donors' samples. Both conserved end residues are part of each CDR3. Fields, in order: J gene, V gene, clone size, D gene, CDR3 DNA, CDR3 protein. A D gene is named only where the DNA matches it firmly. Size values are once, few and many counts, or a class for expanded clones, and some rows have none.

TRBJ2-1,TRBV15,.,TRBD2,TGTGCCACCAGCAGGACGGGGGGTGAGCAGTTCTTC,CATSRTGGEQFF
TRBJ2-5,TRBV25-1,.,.,TGTGCCACCTCCCCCTTATTGGCAGGGGTAGAGACCCAGTACTTC,CATSPLLAGVETQYF
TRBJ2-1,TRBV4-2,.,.,TGTGCCAGCAGCCAAGCAGAGGGACTTTACAATGAGCAGTTCTTC,CASSQAEGLYNEQFF
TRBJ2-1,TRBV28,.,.,TGTGCCAGCAGCCCATACAGGGAACCCCGCAATGAGCAGTTCTTC,CASSPYREPRNEQFF
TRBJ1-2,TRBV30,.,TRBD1,TGTGCCTGGAGTGTCGGGACAGGGGCTTACCAGAGTGGCTACACCTTC,CAWSVGTGAYQSGYTF
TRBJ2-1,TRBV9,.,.,TGTGCCAGCAGCGTAACAGCTTACAATGAGCAGTTCTTC,CASSVTAYNEQFF
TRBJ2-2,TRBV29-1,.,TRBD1,TGCAGCGCCCACAGGGGAAGAGACACCGGGGAGCTGTTTTTT,CSAHRGRDTGELFF
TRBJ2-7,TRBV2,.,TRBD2,TGTGCCAGCAGTTTCCTAGCGGGGAGCTCCTACGAGCAGTACTTC,CASSFLAGSSYEQYF
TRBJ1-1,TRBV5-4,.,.,TGTGCCAGCAGCTTTAATTTTTATGAAGCTTTCTTT,CASSFNFYEAFF
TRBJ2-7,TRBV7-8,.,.,TGTGCCAGCAGCTCCCGCGGTACCTACGAGCAGTACTTC,CASSSRGTYEQYF
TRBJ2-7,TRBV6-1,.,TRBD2,TGTGCCAGCAGTGAAACTAGCGGGCTATACTACGAGCAGTACTTC,CASSETSGLYYEQYF
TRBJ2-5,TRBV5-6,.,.,TGTGCCAGCACCTTTAGCGGATTCCAAGAGACCCAGTACTTC,CASTFSGFQETQYF
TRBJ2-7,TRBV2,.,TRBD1,TGTGCCACCCGCCTTCCGGGACAGCCCGGGGAGCAGTACTTC,CATRLPGQPGEQYF
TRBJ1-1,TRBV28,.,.,TGTGCCAGCAGCTTAGGGTATGGGAACACTGAAGCTTTCTTT,CASSLGYGNTEAFF
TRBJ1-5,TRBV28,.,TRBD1,TGTGCCAGCAGTCGACAGGGGGCGGGTAGTCAGCCCCAGCATTTT,CASSRQGAGSQPQHF
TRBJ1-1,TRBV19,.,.,TGTGCCAGTAGTATAGATCCGACCGGGACTGAAGCTTTCTTT,CASSIDPTGTEAFF
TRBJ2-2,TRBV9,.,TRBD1,TGTGCCAGCAGCGTAGCTATACAGGGGAGAGGCACCGGGGAGCTGTTTTTT,CASSVAIQGRGTGELFF
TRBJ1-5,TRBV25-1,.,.,TGTGCCAGCAGCTCCTCCAGGGACAATCAGCCCCAGCATTTT,CASSSSRDNQPQHF
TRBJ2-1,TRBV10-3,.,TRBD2,TGTGCCATCAGTGGTGTAGCGGGAGGGACTTTGAATGAGCAGTTCTTC,CAISGVAGGTLNEQFF
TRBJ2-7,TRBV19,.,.,TGTGCCAGTAGTATAGTCGACGGATCATACGAGCAGTACTTC,CASSIVDGSYEQYF
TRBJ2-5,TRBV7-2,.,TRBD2,TGTGCCAGCAGCATCGGCGGGAGACGGGGGACCCAGTACTTC,CASSIGGRRGTQYF
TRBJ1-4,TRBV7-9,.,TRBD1,TGTGCCAGCAGCCCCCCGACGGACAGGGGTAATGAAAAACTGTTTTTT,CASSPPTDRGNEKLFF
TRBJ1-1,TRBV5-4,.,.,TGTGCCAGCAGCTCGAACTGGGGATTGGGCACTGAAGCTTTCTTT,CASSSNWGLGTEAFF
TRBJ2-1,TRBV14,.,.,TGTGCCAGCAGCCAAGCCGTGTGGGCGGGCTTGCGGAATGAGCAGTTCTTC,CASSQAVWAGLRNEQFF
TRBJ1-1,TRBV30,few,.,TGTGCCTGGAGTGCTTCGGCGGCTGAAGCTTTCTTT,CAWSASAAEAFF
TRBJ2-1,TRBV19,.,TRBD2,TGTGCCAGTAGCCAGGGACTAGCGGGACCCAATGAGCAGTTCTTC,CASSQGLAGPNEQFF